One sample yielded the 24 T cell receptor beta chains listed below, sequenced in a study of T cell repertoires in cytomegalovirus infection. Via MiXCR, TCRdb re-called the reads, giving one row per CDR3 protein. This sample has about 830,000 distinct CDR3 sequences, with 30% to 35% found just once. Their recognized antigens are unknown. Source: cultured CD8+ T cells from PBMCs, taken from culture after CMV antigen stimulation. The receptor source for this set is a human donor in good health (CMV status not recorded). Some clones in this sample may be carry-over from other donors' samples.

V usage is TRBV2 and J usage is TRBJ1-5; possibly TRBD1 for D (6 bases). Trimming took off 3 bases at V and 0 bases at J, with 18 bases between the two ends. The germline V gene encodes CDR1 SNHLY and CDR2 FYNNEI. CDR3 length: 18 residues. CDR3 sequence reads: CASSEAPWQGLSNQPQHF. CDR3 nucleotide sequence: TGTGCCAGCAGTGAGGCGCCTTGGCAGGGGCTTAGCAATCAGCCCCAGCATTTT. The whole variable domain, remainder taken from reference TRBV2 and TRBJ1-5, is EPEVTQTPSHQVTQMGQEVILRCVPISNHLYFYWYRQILGQKVEFLVSFYNNEISEKSEIFDDQFSVERPDGSNFTLKIRSTKLEDSAMYFCASSEAPWQGLSNQPQHFGDGTRLSIL.

Here the CDR3 DNA reads TGTGCCAGCAGCCCGGACAGGGTCCACGAGCAGTACTTC. This sequence encodes CASSPDRVHEQYF. The chain carries TRBV7-3 and TRBJ2-7; TRBD1 aligns across 8 bases. CDR1 is SGHTA and CDR2 is FQGTGA in the germline V gene. V was pared by 5 bases and J by 5 bases, with 5 bases of the junction left unmatched. The CDR3 extends over 13 amino acids.

Of note for this clonotype: A much larger clone differs from this one at a single base, so this may be a read error. V is TRBV12-3 or TRBV12-4 and J is TRBJ1-5, with D possibly TRBD1 on 5 matching bases. The CDR3 runs to 13 residues. DNA for the CDR3: TGTGTCAGCACCCTGGGGGGTAATCAGCCCCAGCATTTT. Encoded protein: CVSTLGGNQPQHF.

V usage is TRBV6-1 and J usage is TRBJ2-5; tentatively, D is TRBD1 (7 bases). Germline CDR1 MNHNS, CDR2 SASEGT. The CDR3 totals 14 residues. The germline V and J ends were trimmed by 6 bases and 2 bases, with 13 bases remaining between them. The CDR3 reads CASRAGQIQETQYF. CDR3 sequence (DNA): TGTGCCAGCAGGGCGGGACAGATTCAAGAGACCCAGTACTTC.

The chain is built from TRBV7-3 and TRBJ2-2, with D perhaps TRBD1 (6 bases). The germline CDR1 and CDR2 sequences are SGHTA and FQGTGA. Deletions cut 1 base from V and 7 bases from J, with 13 bases between. This CDR3 has 15 amino acids. The CDR3 protein is CASSLSGGAGGELFF. The CDR3 nucleotides are TGTGCCAGCAGCTTAAGTGGGGGCGCGGGCGGGGAGCTGTTTTTT.

The J gene is TRBJ2-2, the V gene TRBV7-9; D may be TRBD1 (5 bases). CDR1 SEHNR and CDR2 FQNEAQ come from the germline V gene (reference sequence). This CDR3 has 14 residues. With 5 bases removed from V and 8 bases from J, the gap between germline ends came to 15 bases. Written as DNA, the CDR3 is TGTGCCAGCAGCCCCAGGGTTTCGGCGGGGGAGCTGTTTTTT. This encodes CASSPRVSAGELFF.

The chain employs TRBV7-6 and TRBJ2-1; 12 bases map to TRBD2. The CDR3 runs to 16 residues. Germline CDR1 SGHVS, CDR2 FNYEAQ. The V and J ends lost 6 bases and 0 bases, in that order; junction bases with no gene match: 3. The CDR3 region is CASSSSGGGSYNEQFF. The CDR3 DNA is TGTGCCAGCAGTTCTAGCGGGGGGGGCTCCTACAATGAGCAGTTCTTC. The full variable domain, with the rest looked up from reference TRBV7-6 and TRBJ2-1, is GAGVSQSPRYKVTKRGQDVALRCDPISGHVSLYWYRQALGQGPEFLTYFNYEAQQDKSGLPNDRFSAERPEGSISTLTIQRTEQRDSAMYRCASSSSGGGSYNEQFFGPGTRLTVL.

The chain uses TRBV20-1 and TRBJ2-3; the D is unclear. Germline V gives CDR1 DFQATT, CDR2 SNEGSKA (reference sequence). This CDR3 has 16 amino acids. The V gene lost 0 bases and the J gene lost 4 bases, with 17 bases spanning the gap. Here the CDR3 DNA reads TGCAGTGCTAGAGATTGGCGCGGCGAGTCGGCAGATACGCAGTATTTT. It specifies CSARDWRGESADTQYF.

The table lists this clonotype with a count of one. CDR3 loop: CASSLEFTGAEAFF. Written as DNA, the CDR3 is TGTGCCAGCAGCTTGGAGTTCACCGGCGCTGAAGCTTTCTTT. The chain recombines TRBV5-4 with TRBJ1-1, with unresolved D. The germline gives CDR1 SGHNT, CDR2 YYREEE (reference sequence). V shed 0 bases and J shed 6 bases, with 12 bases lying between them. The CDR3 contains 14 residues.

The CDR3 DNA sequence: TGTGCCAGCAGTTTGATAGCCCTACAAGAGACCCAGTACTTC. Translation: CASSLIALQETQYF. The chain has TRBV12-3 or TRBV12-4 and TRBJ2-5; no firm D call. V was shortened by 3 bases and J by 2 bases, with 10 bases between the two germline ends. The CDR3 length is 14 residues.

This clonotype was found a few times. The chain combines TRBV2 with TRBJ2-7; 7 bases are a match to TRBD1. Germline CDR1 reads SNHLY; CDR2 reads FYNNEI. Losses at the gene ends were 7 bases for V and 6 bases for J; bases not matched to a gene: 9. The CDR3 is 13 residues long. CDR3 DNA: TGTGCCAGCACGGCGAGGGGGCAGTTCGAGCAGTACTTC. It encodes CASTARGQFEQYF. Together with reference TRBV2 and TRBJ2-7, the CDR3 gives the full variable domain: EPEVTQTPSHQVTQMGQEVILRCVPISNHLYFYWYRQILGQKVEFLVSFYNNEISEKSEIFDDQFSVERPDGSNFTLKIRSTKLEDSAMYFCASTARGQFEQYFGPGTRLTVT.

The CDR3 region has the DNA TGTGCCAGTAGTACCGGGGGGGCGGTCCATGAGCAGTTCTTC. It codes for CASSTGGAVHEQFF. V and J are TRBV19 and TRBJ2-1; 8 bases fit TRBD2. J was trimmed by 8 bases and V by 4 bases; bases with no gene match: 7. This CDR3 region has 14 residues. CDR1 and CDR2 (germline): LNHDA, SQIVND (reference sequence).

This chain connects TRBV5-1 to TRBJ2-3; 7 nucleotides line up with TRBD1. After removal of 6 bases from V and 5 bases from J, the junction contained 15 bases not matched to a gene. The CDR3 loop spans 16 amino acids. Germline V gene lookup returns CDR1 SGHRS and CDR2 YFSETQ. CDR3 amino acids: CASTFHWRQGGDTQYF. The CDR3 DNA reads TGCGCCAGCACCTTTCACTGGCGACAGGGTGGAGATACGCAGTATTTT.

This clonotype was picked up a small number of times. The chain combines TRBV6-1 with TRBJ2-3; D gene ambiguous. Trimming shortened V by 6 bases and J by 0 bases, and 13 bases separated the two germline ends. This CDR3 has 15 amino acids. The germline gives CDR1 MNHNS, CDR2 SASEGT. This chain's CDR3 is CASRSRTESTDTQYF. In DNA, the CDR3 is TGTGCCAGCAGATCACGGACGGAGAGCACAGATACGCAGTATTTT.

This clonotype occurred a few times. V gene TRBV28 combines with J gene TRBJ1-5; TRBD1 might be the D (5 bases). CDR1 is MDHEN, CDR2 SYDVKM, per germline. V was clipped by 5 bases and J by 4 bases, with 18 bases between them. The CDR3 has 16 amino acids. In nucleotides, the CDR3 is TGTGCCAGCAGTCCCTGGGGAGGGCGGGGGAATCAGCCCCAGCATTTT. This codes for CASSPWGGRGNQPQHF.

The chain carries TRBV6-2 or TRBV6-3 and TRBJ1-5; D is ambiguous. Germline V gene lookup returns CDR1 MNHEY and CDR2 SVGEGT. This CDR3 is built from 13 residues. The germline V and J ends were trimmed by 2 bases and 7 bases, with 9 bases remaining between them. The CDR3 region is CASSYPSLQPQHF. The CDR3 bases are TGTGCCAGCAGTTACCCCAGCTTGCAGCCCCAGCATTTT.

This clonotype has just a few counts. The chain recombines TRBV5-1 with TRBJ2-3, with TRBD2 matching 10 bases. The junction had 6 bases not matched to a gene; V was cut back by 1 base and J by 1 base. Germline assignment: CDR1 SGHRS and CDR2 YFSETQ. The CDR3 loop spans 17 amino acids. CDR3 sequence reads: CASSLQPSGGGTDTQYF. CDR3 nucleotides: TGCGCCAGCAGCTTGCAACCTAGCGGGGGAGGCACAGATACGCAGTATTTT.

On this clonotype itself: This may be a read error: a much more frequent sequence differs by one nucleotide. V gene TRBV9 combines with J gene TRBJ2-3; D tentatively reads TRBD1 or TRBD2 (6 bases each). The CDR3 is 15 amino acids. Germline lookup yields CDR1 SGDLS and CDR2 YYNGEE. V was shortened by 3 bases and J by 6 bases, with 17 bases between the two germline ends. CDR3 loop: CASSAEGDLRDTQYF. CDR3 in DNA: TGTGCCAGCAGCGCGGAGGGGGATTTGCGGGATACGCAGTATTTT.

The V call is TRBV27, the J call TRBJ1-4; 9 nucleotides align to TRBD1. Germline V gene lookup returns CDR1 MNHEY and CDR2 SMNVEV (reference sequence). V lost 8 bases and J lost 4; bases outside the gene matches: 8. The CDR3 consists of 15 residues. The DNA of the CDR3 is TGTGCCAGCGGAACAGGGGGCTTCCTTAATGAAAAACTGTTTTTT. It yields the protein CASGTGGFLNEKLFF. The full variable domain, rest sourced from reference TRBV27 and TRBJ1-4, is EAQVTQNPRYLITVTGKKLTVTCSQNMNHEYMSWYRQDPGLGLRQIYYSMNVEVTDKGDVPEGYKVSRKEKRNFPLILESPSPNQTSLYFCASGTGGFLNEKLFFGSGTQLSVL.

The genes are TRBV6-5 and TRBJ2-2, with 10 bases aligning to TRBD2. Germline V gives CDR1 MNHEY, CDR2 SVGAGI. Trimming at V came to 2 bases and at J to 3 bases, leaving 9 bases not matched to a gene. The CDR3 runs to 18 residues. The CDR3 DNA sequence: TGTGCCAGCAGTTACGCTGGTAGCGGGGGGTTGGACACCGGGGAGCTGTTTTTT. It specifies CASSYAGSGGLDTGELFF.

In this sample, this clonotype turned up a few times. CDR3 amino acids: CASSLVEAQPQHF. CDR3 nucleotide sequence: TGTGCCAGCAGTCTCGTGGAAGCTCAGCCCCAGCATTTT. The chain combines TRBV27 with TRBJ1-5; D is uncertain. CDR1 is MNHEY, CDR2 SMNVEV, per germline (reference sequence). This CDR3 is built from 13 residues. Trimming cost V 5 bases and J 6 bases, with 11 bases left between them.

The chain employs TRBV19 and TRBJ2-7, with 9 bases matching TRBD1. V was pared by 5 bases and J by 0 bases, with 5 bases of the junction left unmatched. The germline gives CDR1 LNHDA, CDR2 SQIVND (reference sequence). The CDR3 loop spans 15 amino acids. The CDR3 spells CASSGQGLGSYEQYF. The CDR3 DNA sequence: TGTGCCAGTAGTGGACAGGGGTTAGGCTCCTACGAGCAGTACTTC.

The chain couples TRBV6-1 to TRBJ2-3; D unresolved. The J call is doubtful: the DNA matches TRBJ1-5 better. The CDR3 runs 13 residues. CDR1 and CDR2 (germline): MNHNS, SASEGT. DNA of the CDR3: TGTGCCAGCACGGTGGGAGAAACAGATACGCAGCATTTT. Translated: CASTVGETDTQHF.

CDR3 protein: CASSSNRGTDSPLHF. Here the CDR3 DNA reads TGTGCCAGCAGTTCCAACAGGGGCACGGATTCACCCCTCCACTTT. V and J are TRBV28 and TRBJ1-6; 7 nucleotides agree with TRBD1. Trimming at V came to 4 bases and at J to 8 bases, leaving 8 bases not matched to a gene. Per germline, CDR1 MDHEN and CDR2 SYDVKM. CDR3 length: 15 residues.